The next 24 T cell receptor beta chains were all read from a single sample in a study of shared clonotypes between healthy human individuals (dated by TCRdb to 2020 to 2021). The method behind the library was the immunoSEQ multiplex PCR assay. The immuneACCESS repertoire file appears here via TCRdb, limited to in-frame rearrangements. These files lack a portion of the clones; in checked studies, under half of the deficit traces to unresolved V genes, and the cause of the others is not known. The sample table shows 2 million to 2.5 million clones, and 80% to 95% are seen once. Clones ranked in the top ten supply approximately 0.41% of the sample. Material: naive CD4+ T cells from PBMCs. The cell subset or site label here, explained by the study, means: CD45RA+ positively selected. These receptor sequences come from a man aged 18-30 years in good health. Some clones in this sample may be carry-over from other donors' samples.

This clone occurred once. This chain links TRBV29-1 with TRBJ1-2; 9 bases are shared with TRBD1. Germline CDR1 and CDR2: SQVTM and ANQGSEA. CDR3 length: 13 residues. Unmatched junction bases numbered 7, after V lost 7 bases and J lost 4 bases. The CDR3 loop is CSGTGQGGYGYTF. CDR3 DNA sequence: TGCAGCGGGACGGGACAGGGCGGCTATGGCTACACCTTC. The full variable domain, completed using reference TRBV29-1 and TRBJ1-2, is SAVISQKPSRDICQRGTSLTIQCQVDSQVTMMFWYRQQPGQSLTLIATANQGSEATYESGFVIDKFPISRPNLTFSTLTVSNMSPEDSSIYLCSGTGQGGYGYTFGSGTRLTVV.

Comment on this clone: This sample also contains other DNA sequences that code for the same CDR3. The rearrangement uses TRBV6-6 and TRBJ2-7; 7 bases are shared with TRBD1. Germline trimming cut 4 bases from V and 2 bases from J; bases unmatched to any gene: 2. Germline V gene data show CDR1 as MNHNY and CDR2 as SVGAGI (reference sequence). The CDR3 loop spans 13 amino acids. CDR3 sequence reads: CASSWDRAYEQYF. CDR3 DNA: TGTGCCAGCAGTTGGGACAGAGCCTACGAGCAGTACTTC.

The count of this clone is one. This chain links TRBV5-1 with TRBJ2-7; TRBD1 is a possible D gene (5 bases). With 1 base removed from V and 6 bases from J, the gap between germline ends came to 11 bases. CDR1 is SGHRS and CDR2 is YFSETQ in the germline V gene. The CDR3 totals 13 residues. CDR3 in DNA: TGCGCCAGCAGCTTGTCACAAGGGGCCGAGCAGTACTTC. This codes for CASSLSQGAEQYF.

The chain couples TRBV2 to TRBJ2-5; 10 nucleotides match TRBD1. CDR1 is SNHLY, CDR2 FYNNEI, per germline. Trimming cost V 7 bases and J 2 bases; bases outside gene matches: 4. The CDR3 length is 14 residues. The CDR3 sequence is CASKRDRGQETQYF. CDR3 coding DNA: TGTGCCAGCAAGAGGGACAGGGGACAAGAGACCCAGTACTTC. Combining the CDR3 with reference TRBV2 and TRBJ2-5 gives the whole variable domain EPEVTQTPSHQVTQMGQEVILRCVPISNHLYFYWYRQILGQKVEFLVSFYNNEISEKSEIFDDQFSVERPDGSNFTLKIRSTKLEDSAMYFCASKRDRGQETQYFGPGTRLLVL.

This clone has more than one count but fewer than ten. CDR3 sequence reads: CAWSVRLGTGGYTF. DNA for the CDR3: TGTGCCTGGAGTGTACGGTTGGGGACAGGGGGCTACACCTTC. The chain combines TRBV30 with TRBJ1-2; 9 positions match TRBD1. The germline V gene has CDR1 GTSNPN and CDR2 SVGIG (reference sequence). This CDR3 spans 14 amino acids. V was clipped by 0 bases and J by 8 bases; unmatched bases: 7. The full variable domain, in which reference TRBV30 and TRBJ1-2 provide the parts outside the CDR3, is SQTIHQWPATLVQPVGSPLSLECTVEGTSNPNLYWYRQAAGRGLQLLFYSVGIGQISSEVPQNLSASRPQDRQFILSSKKLLLSDSGFYLCAWSVRLGTGGYTFGSGTRLTVV.

This chain connects TRBV19 to TRBJ2-3; maybe TRBD1 (6 bases). Trimming cost V 9 bases and J 6 bases, with 22 bases left between them. The CDR3 is 15 amino acids. Germline V gives CDR1 LNHDA, CDR2 SQIVND (reference sequence). For the CDR3, the DNA is TGTGCCAGCAAAACCCCAGGGGCGCGGCCCGATACGCAGTATTTT. It specifies CASKTPGARPDTQYF.

CDR3 amino acids: CASSLVSSGNYNEQFF. The CDR3 nucleotides read TGCGCCAGCAGCTTGGTGTCTAGCGGGAACTACAATGAGCAGTTCTTC. The V and J genes are TRBV5-1 and TRBJ2-1; 9 positions agree with TRBD2. Germline V lookup: CDR1 SGHRS, CDR2 YFSETQ. The CDR3 totals 16 residues. After removal of 0 bases from V and 3 bases from J, the junction contained 4 bases not matched to a gene.

The chain has TRBV27 and TRBJ1-2; maybe TRBD1 (6 bases). Germline loops: CDR1 MNHEY, CDR2 SMNVEV (reference sequence). V lost 10 bases and J 6 bases, leaving 12 bases between the germline ends. The CDR3 is made up of 11 amino acids. The CDR3 DNA follows: TGTGCCATGGGGGGGGGCGATGGCTACACCTTC. This translates into CAMGGGDGYTF.

The chain carries TRBV7-3 and TRBJ1-2, with D hard to call. Germline V lookup: CDR1 SGHTA, CDR2 FQGTGA. This CDR3 region has 15 residues. The V end lost 2 bases, the J end lost 4 bases, and 14 bases lay between the germline ends. The CDR3 spells CASSLDGTPAYGYTF. The CDR3 region has the DNA TGTGCCAGCAGCTTAGACGGTACACCGGCCTATGGCTACACCTTC.

This chain joins TRBV2 and TRBJ1-5; D call uncertain. The CDR3 runs to 16 residues. Between the trimmed V and J ends, which lost 6 bases and 6 bases, there was a span of 21 bases. CDR1 and CDR2 from the germline V gene are SNHLY and FYNNEI. The CDR3 protein is CASSPLGLGSGQPQHF. The CDR3 nucleotides are TGTGCCAGCAGCCCTTTGGGGTTAGGTAGTGGTCAGCCCCAGCATTTT.

In this sample, this clone turned up once. This chain links TRBV7-2 with TRBJ2-1, with D unclear. CDR3 length: 14 residues. Germline V gene lookup returns CDR1 SGHTA and CDR2 FQGNSA. V lost 1 base, J lost 7 bases, and 11 bases lay in between. The CDR3 region has the DNA TGTGCCAGCAGCTTAGTTAGGCTAAAGAATGAGCAGTTCTTC. This gives the protein CASSLVRLKNEQFF.

J is TRBJ1-1 and V is TRBV5-8; D not resolved. V was shortened by 1 base and J by 0 bases, with 10 bases between the two germline ends. The CDR3 sequence is 15 residues long. From germline, CDR1 is SGHTS and CDR2 YDEGEE. CDR3 loop: CASSLLFRVNTEAFF. The DNA for the CDR3 is TGTGCCAGCAGCTTGTTATTCAGAGTGAACACTGAAGCTTTCTTT.

This clone was picked up one time. Other nucleotide sequences from this sample produce the same CDR3. This chain links TRBV11-2 with TRBJ2-7; D unclear. Germline V CDR1 and CDR2: SGHAT, FQNNGV. Trimming shortened V by 6 bases and J by 0 bases, and 3 bases separated the two germline ends. The CDR3 spans 11 residues. The CDR3 DNA sequence: TGTGCCAGCAGAAGCTCCTACGAGCAGTACTTC. Its protein product is CASRSSYEQYF.

V is TRBV5-4 and J is TRBJ1-1; possible D gene TRBD1, 5 bases. Trimming pared 4 bases from V and 3 bases from J, leaving 19 bases between. The germline V gene encodes CDR1 SGHNT and CDR2 YYREEE (reference sequence). This CDR3 comprises 16 residues. Here the CDR3 reads CASSLSIGDQDTEAFF. CDR3 nucleotides: TGTGCCAGCAGCCTCTCAATCGGGGACCAAGACACTGAAGCTTTCTTT.

The chain couples TRBV7-6 to TRBJ2-2; D gene ambiguous. Trimming shortened V by 2 bases and J by 4 bases, and 14 bases separated the two germline ends. Germline V CDR1 and CDR2: SGHVS, FNYEAQ. The CDR3 runs 16 residues. CDR3 amino acids: CASSLPPDSSTGELFF. For the CDR3, the DNA is TGTGCCAGCAGCTTACCTCCCGATAGCAGCACCGGGGAGCTGTTTTTT.

This clone was observed a single time. This rearrangement joins TRBV2 to TRBJ2-3; D may be TRBD2 (5 bases). CDR1 and CDR2 from the germline V gene are SNHLY and FYNNEI. V gave up 2 bases and J gave up 0 bases, with 9 bases separating them. The length of the CDR3 is 15 residues. The CDR3 loop is CASSERRESTDTQYF. CDR3 DNA: TGTGCCAGCAGTGAACGTAGGGAGAGCACAGATACGCAGTATTTT.

The chain recombines TRBV6-1 with TRBJ2-5; 11 positions match TRBD2. V was clipped by 2 bases and J by 3 bases; unmatched bases: 17. In germline, CDR1 is MNHNS, CDR2 SASEGT. The CDR3 contains 20 residues. CDR3 in amino acids: CASSEYRPDQGSGGEETQYF. CDR3 coding DNA: TGTGCCAGCAGTGAATATCGACCGGATCAGGGTAGCGGGGGGGAAGAGACCCAGTACTTC.

The chain is built from TRBV28 and TRBJ1-1; D unclear. The CDR3 contains 14 residues. From germline, CDR1 is MDHEN and CDR2 SYDVKM. V gave up 2 bases and J gave up 2 bases, with 9 bases separating them. CDR3 sequence (DNA): TGTGCCAGCAGTTTACAGGCCAGCAACACTGAAGCTTTCTTT. Amino acids: CASSLQASNTEAFF. The variable domain in full, completed from reference TRBV28 and TRBJ1-1, reads DVKVTQSSRYLVKRTGEKVFLECVQDMDHENMFWYRQDPGLGLRLIYFSYDVKMKEKGDIPEGYSVSREKKERFSLILESASTNQTSMYLCASSLQASNTEAFFGQGTRLTVV.

The sample holds one count of this clone. The chain has TRBV9 and TRBJ2-7, with D possibly TRBD2 on 6 matching bases. The CDR3 runs to 13 residues. V gave up 3 bases and J gave up 3 bases, with 10 bases separating them. Germline lookup yields CDR1 SGDLS and CDR2 YYNGEE. CDR3: CASSADGGYEQYF. The CDR3 DNA reads TGTGCCAGCAGCGCCGACGGGGGCTACGAGCAGTACTTC. The variable domain in full, completed from reference TRBV9 and TRBJ2-7, reads DSGVTQTPKHLITATGQRVTLRCSPRSGDLSVYWYQQSLDQGLQFLIQYYNGEERAKGNILERFSAQQFPDLHSELNLSSLELGDSALYFCASSADGGYEQYFGPGTRLTVT.

The chain recombines TRBV15 with TRBJ2-5, with no clear D. The CDR3 extends over 14 amino acids. Germline CDR1 reads LNHNV; CDR2 reads YYDKDF (reference sequence). V lost 0 bases and J lost 5, with 10 bases in between. CDR3 DNA: TGTGCCACCAGCAGAGACGGTCAAACGGAGACCCAGTACTTC. Encoded protein: CATSRDGQTETQYF.

The chain carries TRBV6-1 and TRBJ2-3; a possible D gene is TRBD1 (6 bases). CDR1 is MNHNS and CDR2 is SASEGT in the germline V gene. V was clipped by 4 bases and J by 0 bases, with 11 bases between them. The CDR3 is 15 amino acids. The CDR3 DNA is TGTGCCAGCAGTGGGGGGCCGGCCAGCACAGATACGCAGTATTTT. Encoded protein: CASSGGPASTDTQYF.

The chain uses TRBV5-1 and TRBJ2-7, with D possibly matching TRBD1 (6 bases). V lost 2 bases and J 3 bases, leaving 15 bases between the germline ends. The CDR3 has 15 residues. Germline CDR1 SGHRS, CDR2 YFSETQ. CDR3 loop: CASSFATGLNYEQYF. In DNA, the CDR3 is TGCGCCAGCAGCTTTGCGACAGGCCTGAACTACGAGCAGTACTTC.

This chain links TRBV19 with TRBJ1-5; 7 nucleotides align to TRBD1. The CDR3 covers 16 residues. Trimming removed 5 bases from V and 2 bases from J; junction bases left unmatched: 9. The germline CDR1 and CDR2 sequences are LNHDA and SQIVND (reference sequence). The CDR3 loop is CASSSPAGGRNQPQHF. The CDR3, as DNA: TGTGCCAGTAGTTCACCAGCAGGGGGACGCAATCAGCCCCAGCATTTT. The variable domain in full, with the rest retrieved from reference TRBV19 and TRBJ1-5, is DGGITQSPKYLFRKEGQNVTLSCEQNLNHDAMYWYRQDPGQGLRLIYYSQIVNDFQKGDIAEGYSVSREKKESFPLTVTSAQKNPTAFYLCASSSPAGGRNQPQHFGDGTRLSIL.

The chain recombines TRBV30 with TRBJ2-2, with D perhaps matching TRBD2 (6 bases). The CDR3 length is 15 residues. From germline, CDR1 is GTSNPN and CDR2 SVGIG (reference sequence). Trimming took off 1 base at V and 5 bases at J, with 14 bases between the two ends. CDR3 amino acids: CAWSGLGGVTGELFF. Written as DNA, the CDR3 is TGTGCCTGGAGTGGGTTGGGCGGGGTAACCGGGGAGCTGTTTTTT.